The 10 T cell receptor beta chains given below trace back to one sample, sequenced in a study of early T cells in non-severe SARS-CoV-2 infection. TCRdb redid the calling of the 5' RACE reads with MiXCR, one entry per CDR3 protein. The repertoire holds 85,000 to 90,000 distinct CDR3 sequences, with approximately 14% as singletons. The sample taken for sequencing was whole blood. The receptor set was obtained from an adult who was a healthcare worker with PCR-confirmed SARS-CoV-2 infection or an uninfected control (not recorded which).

The CDR3 bases are TGTGCCAGCAGCTTCGGGCGCCGGGACCATGGCTACACCTTC. This translates into CASSFGRRDHGYTF. The chain carries TRBV5-6 and TRBJ1-2; a possible D gene is TRBD1 (5 bases). V gave up 2 bases and J gave up 6 bases, with 14 bases separating them. The CDR3 totals 14 residues. CDR1 is SGHDT, CDR2 YYEEEE, per germline.

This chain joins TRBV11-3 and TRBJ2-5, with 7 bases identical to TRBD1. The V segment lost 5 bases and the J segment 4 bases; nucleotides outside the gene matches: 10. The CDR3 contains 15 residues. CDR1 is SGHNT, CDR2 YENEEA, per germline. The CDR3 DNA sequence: TGTGCCAGCAGCAAGAGAGAGACAGGGCCAGAGACCCAGTACTTC. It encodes CASSKRETGPETQYF.

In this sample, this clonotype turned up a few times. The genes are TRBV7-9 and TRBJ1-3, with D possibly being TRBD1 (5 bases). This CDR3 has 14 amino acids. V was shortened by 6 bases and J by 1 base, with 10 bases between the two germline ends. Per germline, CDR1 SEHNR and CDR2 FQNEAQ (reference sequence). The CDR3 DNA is TGTGCCAGCAGTTCCCGGGGGTCTGGAAACACCATATATTTT. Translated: CASSSRGSGNTIYF.

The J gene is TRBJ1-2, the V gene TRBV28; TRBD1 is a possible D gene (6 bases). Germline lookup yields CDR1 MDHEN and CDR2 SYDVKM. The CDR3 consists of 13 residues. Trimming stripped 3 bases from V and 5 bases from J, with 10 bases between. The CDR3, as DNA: TGTGCCAGCAGTTTGGCACAGGGTTATGGCTACACCTTC. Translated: CASSLAQGYGYTF.

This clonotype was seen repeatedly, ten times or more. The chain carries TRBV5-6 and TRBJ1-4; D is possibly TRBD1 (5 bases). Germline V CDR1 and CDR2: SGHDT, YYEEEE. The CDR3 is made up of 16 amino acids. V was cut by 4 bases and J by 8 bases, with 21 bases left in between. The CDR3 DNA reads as TGTGCCAGCAGCCATTTGACGGGAGGCCGGGGGGAAAAACTGTTTTTT. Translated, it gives CASSHLTGGRGEKLFF.

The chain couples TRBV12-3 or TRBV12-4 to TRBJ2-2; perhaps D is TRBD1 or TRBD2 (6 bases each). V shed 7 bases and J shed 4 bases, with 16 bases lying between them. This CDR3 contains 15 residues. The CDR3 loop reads CASIPLGGITGELFF. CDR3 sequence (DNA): TGTGCCAGCATCCCCCTGGGGGGCATCACCGGGGAGCTGTTTTTT.

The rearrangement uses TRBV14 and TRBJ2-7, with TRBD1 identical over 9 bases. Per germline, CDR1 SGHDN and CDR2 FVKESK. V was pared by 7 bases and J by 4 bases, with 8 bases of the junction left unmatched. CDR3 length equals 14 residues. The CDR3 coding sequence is TGTGCCAGCAAATTGGGACAGGGTCTTTACGAGCAGTACTTC. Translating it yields CASKLGQGLYEQYF.

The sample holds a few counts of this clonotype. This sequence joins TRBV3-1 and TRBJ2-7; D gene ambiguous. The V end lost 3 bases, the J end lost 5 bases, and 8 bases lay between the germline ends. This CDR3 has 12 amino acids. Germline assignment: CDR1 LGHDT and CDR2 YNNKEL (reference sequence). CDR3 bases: TGTGCCAGCAGCCATCCACACAACGAGCAGTACTTC. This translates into CASSHPHNEQYF.

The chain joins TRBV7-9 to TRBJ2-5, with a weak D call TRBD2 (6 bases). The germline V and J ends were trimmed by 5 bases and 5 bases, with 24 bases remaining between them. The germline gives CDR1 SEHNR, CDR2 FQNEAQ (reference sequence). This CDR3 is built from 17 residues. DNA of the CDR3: TGTGCCAGCAGCCCGGGAGAGGTAGCGACCTGGGATGAGACCCAGTACTTC. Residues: CASSPGEVATWDETQYF.

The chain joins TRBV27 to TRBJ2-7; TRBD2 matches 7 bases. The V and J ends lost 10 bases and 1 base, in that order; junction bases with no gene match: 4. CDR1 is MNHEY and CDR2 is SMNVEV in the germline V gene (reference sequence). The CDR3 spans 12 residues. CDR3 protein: CANRGVSYEQYF. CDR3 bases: TGTGCCAACCGGGGGGTTTCCTACGAGCAGTACTTC.